What follows is one TCR beta chain and its context. Its cognate antigen is unknown. These data are taken from a study of neoadjuvant nivolumab and ipilimumab in lung cancer. Study conclusions and caveats: Pretherapy blood TCR richness correlated positively with resected tumor richness. Only two of four nivolumab-treated tumors gained richness and clonality by surgery.

TCRdb's copy holds only in-frame clones and misses some; the assay was immunoSEQ multiplex PCR. The repertoire holds 15,000 to 20,000 clones, roughly 79% seen once, with about 8.1% in the top ten. This specimen consisted of tumor tissue, obtained after neoadjuvant nivolumab, alone or with ipilimumab, at or shortly before surgery. The TCR was taken from an adult with non-small cell lung cancer.

The CDR3 region has the DNA TGTGCCAGTAGTACAGATACAGGAAACACTGAAGCTTTCTTT. This encodes CASSTDTGNTEAFF. The V and J genes are TRBV19 and TRBJ1-1; a possible D gene is TRBD1 (5 bases). Trimming shortened V by 4 bases and J by 2 bases, and 11 bases separated the two germline ends. The CDR3 length is 14 residues. Germline CDR1 reads LNHDA; CDR2 reads SQIVND (reference sequence).